Below are 22 T cell receptor beta chains sequenced from a single sample in a study of breast tumors, draining lymph nodes, adjacent tissues. From the multiplex PCR reads, TCRdb called clonotypes with MiXCR, one entry per CDR3 protein. The table shows 120,000 to 150,000 distinct CDR3 sequences, with over 25% occurring only once. The lymph nodes were axillary draining lymph nodes from breast cancer patients. The sequenced sample was axillary lymph node tissue. These receptors were obtained from a female donor with breast cancer. Some clones in this sample may be carry-over from other donors' samples.

The genes are TRBV11-3 and TRBJ2-5; either TRBD1 or TRBD2 may supply D (5 bases each). V dropped 1 base and J dropped 7 bases, with 13 bases sitting between them. The germline CDR1 and CDR2 sequences are SGHNT and YENEEA. This CDR3 is built from 14 residues. The DNA of the CDR3 is TGTGCCAGCAGCTTAGTCGGGGCTCGGGGGACCCAGTACTTC. Amino acids: CASSLVGARGTQYF.

In the case of this clonotype: The junction and the germline gene differ at one end; a read error may be behind it. The CDR3 region has the DNA TGTGCCAGCAGCCCTGCCACGGGGGACGAAGAGACCCAGCACTTC. The encoded protein is CASSPATGDEETQHF. The rearrangement links TRBV7-2 to TRBJ2-5; TRBD2 is a possible D gene (6 bases). CDR3 length: 15 amino acids. The V gene's germline CDR1 is SGHTA and CDR2 FQGNSA.

This chain connects TRBV24-1 to TRBJ2-1, with TRBD2 matching 8 bases. With 4 bases clipped from V and 4 bases from J, the junction kept 8 bases outside the gene matches. Germline CDR1 is KGHDR and CDR2 is SFDVKD. This CDR3 contains 16 residues. The CDR3 coding sequence is TGTGCCACCAGTGACCCCGGGACTAGGGGATACAATGAGCAGTTCTTC. Protein: CATSDPGTRGYNEQFF.

This clonotype has only a few counts. Being one base from a much bigger clone, this may be a read error. This rearrangement joins TRBV20-1 to TRBJ1-6; maybe TRBD1 (6 bases). V was clipped by 0 bases and J by 9 bases, with 15 bases between them. The length of the CDR3 is 15 residues. Germline values: CDR1 DFQATT, CDR2 SNEGSKA (reference sequence). The CDR3: CSARDSGAKASPLHF. The CDR3 nucleotides read TGCAGTGCTAGAGATTCGGGGGCTAAGGCTTCACCCCTCCACTTT.

Written as DNA, the CDR3 is TGTGCCAGCCGACTAGCGGGGTATCTTCAGCCCCAGCATTTT. Protein sequence: CASRLAGYLQPQHF. The chain couples TRBV12-3 or TRBV12-4 to TRBJ1-5, with no clear D. The length of the CDR3 is 14 residues. V lost 8 bases and J 6 bases, leaving 17 bases between the germline ends.

The chain links TRBV6-1 to TRBJ2-3, with 7 bases lining up with TRBD1. V lost 8 bases to trimming and J lost 2 bases; unmatched junction nucleotides: 19. Germline assignment: CDR1 MNHNS and CDR2 SASEGT. CDR3 size: 18 residues. CDR3 DNA sequence: TGTGCCAGCCCGTTGAAGACAGGGCCAGACGCCTACACAGATACGCAGTATTTT. This translates into CASPLKTGPDAYTDTQYF.

To note about this clonotype: Likely a read error: the CDR3 ends without its conserved phenylalanine or tryptophan. The chain carries TRBV7-9 and TRBJ2-7, with a possible D match to TRBD1 (5 bases). Between the trimmed V and J ends, which lost 1 base and 9 bases, there was a span of 16 bases. Germline assignment: CDR1 SEHNR and CDR2 FQNEAQ (reference sequence). CDR3 length: 14 amino acids. The CDR3 DNA reads TGTGCCAGCAGCTTAGGGGGCCAAGGGGATACGCAGTACCTC. It is translated as CASSLGGQGDTQYL.

The V gene is TRBV15, the J gene TRBJ2-1, with D unresolved. This CDR3 has 15 amino acids. Trimming removed 0 bases from V and 14 bases from J, with 20 bases in between. Germline V gene sequence: CDR1 LNHNV, CDR2 YYDKDF (reference sequence). CDR3 bases: TGTGCCACCAGCAGAGAATCCGGTGATTACAATGGGGAGTTCTTC. Its translation is CATSRESGDYNGEFF.

There are many counts of this clonotype. The rearrangement links TRBV6-2 or TRBV6-3 to TRBJ2-5; 9 bases align to TRBD2. Germline trimming cut 7 bases from V and 5 bases from J; bases unmatched to any gene: 11. The CDR3 runs 15 residues. Looked up from germline, CDR1 is MNHEY and CDR2 is SVGEGT. CDR3 in DNA: TGTGCCAGCACCCTAAGCGGGGGGCGGCGGGAGACCCAGTACTTC. This gives the protein CASTLSGGRRETQYF.

The rearrangement joins TRBV20-1 to TRBJ2-1; no definite D call. Trimming removed 6 bases at V and 10 bases at J, with 7 bases between. CDR3 length: 9 residues. In germline, CDR1 is DFQATT, CDR2 SNEGSKA (reference sequence). CDR3 loop: CSAKTEQFF. The CDR3 region has the DNA TGCAGTGCGAAGACAGAGCAGTTCTTC.

In regard to this clonotype: This may be a read error, as it is one base from a much larger clone. The rearrangement joins TRBV28 to TRBJ1-2; a weak D match, TRBD1 (5 bases). This CDR3 contains 14 residues. The V gene's germline CDR1 is MDHEN and CDR2 SYDVKM. CDR3 in DNA: TGTGCCAGCAGTTTAGCACAGGTGGCTTGGGGCTACGCCTTC. It codes for CASSLAQVAWGYAF.

The rearrangement uses TRBV4-1 and TRBJ2-7; 10 bases are shared with TRBD2. Germline V gene lookup returns CDR1 MGHRA and CDR2 YSYEKL. The J segment lost 6 bases and the V segment lost 3 bases, leaving 11 bases of the junction unmatched. This CDR3 has 16 residues. The CDR3 region has the DNA TGCGCCAGCAGCCAGGGTAGCGGGAGGATGGAAGGCGAGCAGTACTTC. It translates to CASSQGSGRMEGEQYF.

This clonotype was recorded at least ten times. The chain joins TRBV12-1 to TRBJ2-7; the listed D gene, TRBD1, was not tested against the DNA. TRBV12-1 is a documented pseudogene. The CDR3 spans 15 residues. The CDR3 DNA follows: TGTGCCCCCACGGGCGGGGGTGGACCATTCTACGAGCAGTACGTC. It is translated as CAPTGGGGPFYEQYV.

This clonotype was observed at least ten times. The chain is built from TRBV18 and TRBJ2-7; either TRBD1 or TRBD2 may supply D (5 bases each). CDR1 is KGHSH and CDR2 is LQKENI in the germline V gene. The CDR3 length is 13 residues. Trimming left V 2 bases short and J 6 bases short, with 11 bases between. The CDR3 bases are TGTGCCAGCTCACCAGGGTCAGGGAGCGAGCAGTACTTC. Encoded protein: CASSPGSGSEQYF.

This clonotype was seen at least ten times. The chain has TRBV20-1 and TRBJ2-3; TRBD1 or TRBD2 may be the D gene (6 bases each). This CDR3 is 14 amino acids long. The germline CDR1 and CDR2 sequences are DFQATT and SNEGSKA (reference sequence). Trimming shortened V by 3 bases and J by 5 bases, and 15 bases separated the two germline ends. The CDR3 DNA reads TGCAGTGCTAGGAAGAACGGGGGCGGAGATACGCAGTATTTT. It codes for CSARKNGGGDTQYF.

Worth noting for this clonotype: A read error may be the cause here, since a much bigger clone is one base away. This chain uses TRBV5-4 with TRBJ1-6; D remains unclear. V shed 5 bases and J shed 9 bases, with 12 bases lying between them. Germline values: CDR1 SGHNT, CDR2 YYREEE (reference sequence). The CDR3 covers 13 residues. Here the CDR3 DNA reads TGTGCCAGCAGAATCGGGTCAGCTTCACCCCTCCACTTT. Protein sequence: CASRIGSASPLHF.

In its sample, this clonotype was seen many times. As DNA, the CDR3 is TGTGCCAGCAGTGAAAACAGGGGCTATGGCTACACCTTC. This translates into CASSENRGYGYTF. V gene TRBV6-5 combines with J gene TRBJ1-2; 7 positions agree with TRBD1. Germline CDR1 reads MNHEY; CDR2 reads SVGAGI. Losses at the gene ends were 5 bases for V and 4 bases for J; bases not matched to a gene: 4. The length of the CDR3 is 13 residues.

Turning to this clonotype: This may come from a read error, since a much larger clone is one base off. The chain employs TRBV6-2 or TRBV6-3 and TRBJ1-2; D perhaps matches TRBD1 (5 bases). This CDR3 is built from 15 residues. Germline assignment: CDR1 MNHEY and CDR2 SVGEGT. The CDR3 coding sequence is TGTGCCAGCAGTAACTCGGGGCGAAAAGGCGATGGCTACACCTTC. Translation: CASSNSGRKGDGYTF.

Ten or more counts support this clonotype. Here the CDR3 DNA reads TGTGCCAGCAGCTCAGCCCGGGATTCACCCCTCCACTTT. Protein sequence: CASSSARDSPLHF. This rearrangement joins TRBV9 to TRBJ1-6, with no clear D. Germline values: CDR1 SGDLS, CDR2 YYNGEE. CDR3 length equals 13 residues. Trimming took 4 bases from V and 8 from J, leaving 10 bases between them.

With regard to this clonotype: Possible read error: a much larger clone is one base away. V is TRBV11-2 and J is TRBJ2-1; no clear D gene. The V and J ends lost 0 bases and 9 bases respectively, with 9 bases between them. CDR1 is SGHAT, CDR2 FQNNGV, per germline. The CDR3 length is 13 residues. The chain's CDR3 is CASSLEGRTEQFF. CDR3 bases: TGTGCCAGCAGCTTAGAAGGCCGCACTGAGCAGTTCTTC.

This clonotype was counted at least ten times. The CDR3 DNA reads TGTGCCAGCAGCTCTCGGGACAGGGGTGGCTACACCTTC. Protein sequence: CASSSRDRGGYTF. V is TRBV7-9 and J is TRBJ1-2, with 10 bases matching TRBD1. Germline CDR1 SEHNR, CDR2 FQNEAQ (reference sequence). The CDR3 has 13 residues. Germline trimming cut 4 bases from V and 7 bases from J; bases unmatched to any gene: 3.

This clonotype occurred many times. This chain connects TRBV11-3 to TRBJ2-1; D perhaps matches TRBD2 (6 bases). Between the trimmed V and J ends, which lost 3 bases and 9 bases, there was a span of 6 bases. Germline CDR1 reads SGHNT; CDR2 reads YENEEA. CDR3 size: 11 residues. The CDR3 nucleotides read TGTGCCAGCAGCTTCGGGGGTGAGCAGTTCTTC. Protein sequence: CASSFGGEQFF.